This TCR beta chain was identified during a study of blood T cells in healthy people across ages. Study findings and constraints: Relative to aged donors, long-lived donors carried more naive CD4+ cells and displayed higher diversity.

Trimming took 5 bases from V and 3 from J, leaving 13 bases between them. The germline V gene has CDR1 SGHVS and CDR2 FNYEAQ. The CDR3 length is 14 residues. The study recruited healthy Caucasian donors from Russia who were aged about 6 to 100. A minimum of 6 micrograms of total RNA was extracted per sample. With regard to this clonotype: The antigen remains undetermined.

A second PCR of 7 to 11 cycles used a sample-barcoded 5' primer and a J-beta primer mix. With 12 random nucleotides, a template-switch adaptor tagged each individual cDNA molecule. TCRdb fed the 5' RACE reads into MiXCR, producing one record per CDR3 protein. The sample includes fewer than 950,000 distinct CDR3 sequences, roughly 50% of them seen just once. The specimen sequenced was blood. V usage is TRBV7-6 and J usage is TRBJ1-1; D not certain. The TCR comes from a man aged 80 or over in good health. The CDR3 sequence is CASSRWWADTEAFF. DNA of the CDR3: TGTGCCAGCAGCCGCTGGTGGGCGGACACTGAAGCTTTCTTT.